This TCR beta chain derives from a study of glioma-infiltrating T cells. Study-wide context: Blood libraries targeted roughly 4- to 10-fold coverage of 850,000 to 1,000,000 T cells.

The germline V gene encodes CDR1 SGHAT and CDR2 FQNNGV. This CDR3 comprises 16 residues. V dropped 5 bases and J dropped 6; count of bases not matched to a gene: 11. The iRepertoire nested amplicon-rescue multiplex PCR amplified TCR alpha and beta CDR3s from RNA. One-step reverse transcription and amplification started from around 100-400 ng of tissue mRNA or PBMC total RNA. TCRdb passed the multiplex PCR reads through MiXCR, listing each CDR3 protein once. The sample records around 390,000 distinct CDR3 sequences, about 40% being singletons. The sample holds a few counts of this clonotype. The antigen is undetermined. Study-wide points: Patients with low tissue-blood divergence carried a signature set of shared blood CDR3 motifs. Non-neoplastic patients had below-expected tissue-blood divergence, while all gliomas exceeded expectation.

The chain employs TRBV11-2 and TRBJ1-5; TRBD1 agrees at 9 bases. Specimen: glioma tissue, nonneoplastic brain tissue, or PBMCs (not recorded which). This clonotype was sampled from a human donor with low-grade glioma or glioblastoma, undergoing nonglioma brain surgery, or in good health (not recorded which). CDR3 loop: CASSPGTGIRPQPQHF. CDR3 DNA: TGTGCCAGCAGCCCCGGGACAGGGATACGGCCTCAGCCCCAGCATTTT.